This T cell receptor beta chain emerged from a study of shared clonotypes between healthy human individuals (TCRdb year 2020). At the level of the whole study: A couple of women and three men aged 18 to 49 years were included in the cohort. For each donor, three plates each were used for CD4 naive and CD4 memory, two plates were used for CD8 naive, and one plate was used for CD8 memory. The study deeply sequenced blood TCR repertoires of five healthy adults to estimate repertoire size and the extent of clonotype sharing between individuals. To increase sequencing depth and limit assay-specific biases, different laboratories used diverse techniques to prepare libraries and sequence TCR repertoires. Per donor, leukapheresis produced somewhere between about 0.85 and 9.5 billion PBMCs. Study-wide conclusions, independent of this receptor: Only blood was sampled, and tissue TCR repertoires likely differ from those in blood. Based on pairwise subsampling, the degree of clonotype sharing among donors was expected to be affected by sequencing depth. Compared with non-shared clonotypes, clonotypes shared by all four sorted-subset donors had higher generation probabilities. Across several donors, 4.5% to 6.5% of naive CD4, roughly 3.3% of naive CD8, 2.3% of memory CD4, and approximately 0.42% of memory CD8 clonotypes were shared. Because the study included a small number of donors, the genetic and exposure-history diversity represented was limited. Even with the large sequencing depth, rarefaction of the sorted-subset datasets indicated that sequencing was incomplete. Naive subsets generally had larger estimated clonotype richness than memory subsets.

V was cut back by 0 bases and J by 3 bases, leaving a gap of 9 bases between them. Reading from cysteine to phenylalanine, the CDR3 counts 14 amino acids. Only the CDR3 portion is preserved as DNA: 42 bases, with reading frame beginning at the first base. CDR1 and CDR2 are drawn from the germline V gene: SGHDT, YYEEEE. TCR CDR3 regions were amplified from genomic DNA by multiplex PCR using the deep immunoSEQ assay. For each cell subset, the extracted genomic DNA was distributed evenly across all wells of several immunoSEQ 96-well plates, and each plate served as one replicate. For sorted subsets, each replicate PCR was loaded with about 0.2 ug genomic DNA, equivalent to roughly 30,000 T cell genomes. Purified libraries were quantified with a Qubit 3.0 fluorometer, sized on a Bioanalyzer 2100, and re-quantified with the KAPA Library Quantification kit. Each immunoSEQ 96-well plate was sequenced on its own single-read 150-cycle Illumina NextSeq 550 flow cell. As for how the authors treated the data: Because only junctional sequences without quality scores were contained in the immunoSEQ output, filtering matching that applied to full-length reads could not be performed. To assign V/J genes and CDR3, sequences were annotated against IMGT germline references using PyIR, a Python wrapper for IgBLAST v1.9. Reads were removed for weak V/J assignments (E-value above 1e-6), missing CDR3, stop codons, out-of-frame junctions, or ambiguous translated residues. V3J clonotypes were defined as sequences sharing an identical inferred V gene, J gene, and CDR3 amino acid sequence. To compute the percentage overlap between repertoires, the number of shared unique clonotypes was divided by the size of the smaller repertoire. Three approaches were used to assess repertoire richness: RTK rarefaction, the Chao1 estimator, and Recon v2.1 estimates of unobserved clonotypes. For all TCRbeta clonotypes obtained by the gDNA method from a few donors, generation probabilities were computed with OLGA. The table was pulled from immuneACCESS by TCRdb, which kept in-frame rearrangements only. Such tables lose some clones; where checked, under half of the loss comes from unresolved V genes, and the rest has no known cause. The V and J calls and clone size are taken from that table; D and trimming were inferred from the DNA. This sample lists roughly 1.5 million clones; roughly 98% were detected once. The ten largest account for roughly 0.45% of the sample.

As to this clone: What antigen it recognizes has not been identified. One base away there is no much larger clone; base qualities are not given.

Donors were healthy HIV-negative adults with no recently reported acute infections or vaccinations. All donors were Caucasian adults living in Nashville, Tennessee, USA. CD4+ T cells were enriched by magnetic negative selection; naive cells were then positively selected on CD45RA, and the negative fraction formed the memory subset. Blood was obtained by leukapheresis, after which PBMCs were separated by Ficoll-Histopaque density gradient centrifugation and cryopreserved in liquid nitrogen vapor phase. Analytical flow cytometry was used to check the purity and quantity of each magnetically sorted T cell population. From each sorted fraction, genomic DNA was isolated and quantified by UV absorbance on a Nanodrop 2000c.

What was sequenced was naive CD4+ T cells sorted from blood. What the cell subset or site label conveys for this sample: CD45RA+ positively selected. The receptor was derived from a man aged 25 to 40 in good health. The chain is assembled from TRBV5-6 and TRBJ2-5, with the D gene uncertain. The nucleotides are TGTGCCAGCAGCTTGGATGGACGGGAAGAGACCCAGTACTTC. Translated, it reads CASSLDGREETQYF.